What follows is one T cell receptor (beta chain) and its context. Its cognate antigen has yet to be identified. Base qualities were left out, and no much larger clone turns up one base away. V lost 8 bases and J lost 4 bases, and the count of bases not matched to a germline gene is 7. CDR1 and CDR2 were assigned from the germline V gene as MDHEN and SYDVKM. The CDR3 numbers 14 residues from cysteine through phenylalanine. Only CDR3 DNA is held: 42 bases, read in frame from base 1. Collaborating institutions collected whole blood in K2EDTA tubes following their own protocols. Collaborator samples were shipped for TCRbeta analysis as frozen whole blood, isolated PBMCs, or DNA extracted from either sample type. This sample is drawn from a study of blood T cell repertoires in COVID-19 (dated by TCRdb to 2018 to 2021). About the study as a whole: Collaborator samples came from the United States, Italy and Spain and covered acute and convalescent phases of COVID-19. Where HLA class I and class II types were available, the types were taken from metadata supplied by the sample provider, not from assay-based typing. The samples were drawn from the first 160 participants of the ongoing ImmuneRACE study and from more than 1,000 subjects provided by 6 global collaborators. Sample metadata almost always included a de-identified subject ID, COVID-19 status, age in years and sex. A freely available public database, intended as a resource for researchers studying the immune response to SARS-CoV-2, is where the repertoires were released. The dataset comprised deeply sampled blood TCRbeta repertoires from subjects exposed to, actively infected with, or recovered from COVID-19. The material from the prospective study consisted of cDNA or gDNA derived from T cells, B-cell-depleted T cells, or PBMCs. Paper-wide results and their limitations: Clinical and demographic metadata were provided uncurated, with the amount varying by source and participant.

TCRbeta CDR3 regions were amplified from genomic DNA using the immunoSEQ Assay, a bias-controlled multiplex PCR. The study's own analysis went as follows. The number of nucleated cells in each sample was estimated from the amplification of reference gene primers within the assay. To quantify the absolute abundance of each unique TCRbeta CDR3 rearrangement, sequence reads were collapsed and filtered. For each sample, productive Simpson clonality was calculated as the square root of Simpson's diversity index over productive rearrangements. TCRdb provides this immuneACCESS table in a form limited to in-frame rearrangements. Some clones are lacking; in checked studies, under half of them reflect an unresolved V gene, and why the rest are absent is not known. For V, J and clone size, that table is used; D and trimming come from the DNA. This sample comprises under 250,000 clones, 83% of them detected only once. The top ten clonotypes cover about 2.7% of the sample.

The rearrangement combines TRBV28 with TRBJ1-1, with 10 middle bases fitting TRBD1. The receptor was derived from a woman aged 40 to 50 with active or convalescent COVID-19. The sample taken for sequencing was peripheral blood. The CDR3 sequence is CASGGGTGVTEAFF. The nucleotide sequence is TGTGCCAGCGGTGGAGGGACAGGGGTCACTGAAGCTTTCTTT.